These T cell receptor beta chains were read from a single sample in a study of blood T cell repertoires in COVID-19. Generated by immunoSEQ multiplex PCR, the TCRdb table keeps only in-frame clones and is missing some. The repertoire holds approximately 150,000 clones, with approximately 80% as singletons. Material for sequencing was peripheral blood. These receptors were taken from a human donor in a cohort sampled during active COVID-19. Both conserved end residues are part of each CDR3. Fields, in order: V gene, D gene, J gene, clone size, CDR3 DNA, CDR3 protein. A D gene is named only where the DNA matches it firmly. Some rows mark clone size as missing; the rest say once, few, many or name a class of expanded clone.

V gene: TRBV2; D gene: TRBD1; J gene: TRBJ2-7; clone size: few; CDR3 DNA: TGTGCCAGCAATGAAGGACAGGGGATTACCTACGAGCAGTACTTC; CDR3 protein: CASNEGQGITYEQYF
V gene: TRBV28; D gene: TRBD1; J gene: TRBJ2-1; clone size: -; CDR3 DNA: TGTGCCAGCAGTTCCGCTACCGGACAGGCAGGTGGGCATGAGCAGTTCTTC; CDR3 protein: CASSSATGQAGGHEQFF
V gene: TRBV7-7; D gene: TRBD2; J gene: TRBJ2-3; clone size: -; CDR3 DNA: TGTGCTAGCAGCACGGGGACTAGCGCGGATACGCAGTATTTT; CDR3 protein: CASSTGTSADTQYF
V gene: TRBV6-5; D gene: -; J gene: TRBJ1-2; clone size: once; CDR3 DNA: TGTGCCAGCAGTAACGGACAGCTGTATGGCTACACCTTC; CDR3 protein: CASSNGQLYGYTF
V gene: TRBV28; D gene: TRBD1; J gene: TRBJ1-4; clone size: -; CDR3 DNA: TGTGCCAGCAGTCCCACAGGGGGGTGGGAAAAACTGTTTTTT; CDR3 protein: CASSPTGGWEKLFF
V gene: TRBV5-4; D gene: -; J gene: TRBJ2-6; clone size: -; CDR3 DNA: TGTGCCAGCAGCTTGAAGGCCCTTGCAGGGACTGGGGCCAACGTCCTGACTTTC; CDR3 protein: CASSLKALAGTGANVLTF
V gene: TRBV3-1/TRBV3-2; D gene: TRBD2; J gene: TRBJ2-3; clone size: many; CDR3 DNA: TGTGCCAGCAGCCCTCTAAGCGGGAGGGGCACAGATACGCAGTATTTT; CDR3 protein: CASSPLSGRGTDTQYF
V gene: TRBV7-3; D gene: TRBD1; J gene: TRBJ1-5; clone size: -; CDR3 DNA: TGTGCCAGCAGCGAGAGGACAGGCCGTAGCAATCAGCCCCAGCATTTT; CDR3 protein: CASSERTGRSNQPQHF
V gene: TRBV2; D gene: TRBD1; J gene: TRBJ1-1; clone size: -; CDR3 DNA: TGTGCCAGCAGCCTGGGACAGGGGGTGAACACTGAAGCTTTCTTT; CDR3 protein: CASSLGQGVNTEAFF
V gene: TRBV2; D gene: TRBD2; J gene: TRBJ2-1; clone size: -; CDR3 DNA: TGTGCCAGCAGTGTAAGCGGGGGGGCCTACAATGAGCAGTTCTTC; CDR3 protein: CASSVSGGAYNEQFF
V gene: TRBV30; D gene: -; J gene: TRBJ2-7; clone size: -; CDR3 DNA: TGTGCCTGGAGTTATCAGGGGTCCTACGAGCAGTACTTC; CDR3 protein: CAWSYQGSYEQYF
V gene: TRBV5-4; D gene: TRBD2; J gene: TRBJ2-1; clone size: -; CDR3 DNA: TGTGCCAGCAGCTTGGTTCTTTCTGGCGGGAGAGATGAGCAGTTCTTC; CDR3 protein: CASSLVLSGGRDEQFF
V gene: TRBV19; D gene: TRBD2; J gene: TRBJ2-5; clone size: -; CDR3 DNA: TGTGCCAGTAGTCCTTGGACTAGCGGGGCCAGGGAGACCCAGTACTTC; CDR3 protein: CASSPWTSGARETQYF
V gene: TRBV29-1; D gene: -; J gene: TRBJ2-2; clone size: -; CDR3 DNA: TGCAGCCACCGGGAAGCCGGGGAGCTGTTTTTT; CDR3 protein: CSHREAGELFF
V gene: TRBV12-3/TRBV12-4; D gene: TRBD1; J gene: TRBJ1-1; clone size: -; CDR3 DNA: TGTGCCAGCAGCTTCAACAGGGGGACTGAAGCTTTCTTT; CDR3 protein: CASSFNRGTEAFF
V gene: TRBV6-1; D gene: -; J gene: TRBJ1-4; clone size: -; CDR3 DNA: TGTGCCAGCAGTGAAGCTTCCGGAGGGACTGGGAAACTGTTTTTT; CDR3 protein: CASSEASGGTGKLFF
V gene: TRBV6-2/TRBV6-3; D gene: -; J gene: TRBJ2-3; clone size: -; CDR3 DNA: TGTGCCAGCAGTTACTCAGCTAGCACAGATACCAAGTATTTT; CDR3 protein: CASSYSASTDTKYF
V gene: TRBV3-1/TRBV3-2; D gene: -; J gene: TRBJ2-1; clone size: once; CDR3 DNA: TGTGCCAGCAGCCAACTGGGGGGGCCGGGTGAGCAGTTCTTC; CDR3 protein: CASSQLGGPGEQFF
V gene: TRBV3-1/TRBV3-2; D gene: -; J gene: TRBJ1-5; clone size: once; CDR3 DNA: TGTGCCAGCAGCCAAGGGGGGGATGGGCCCCAGCATTTT; CDR3 protein: CASSQGGDGPQHF
V gene: TRBV11-2; D gene: -; J gene: TRBJ2-1; clone size: few; CDR3 DNA: TGTGCCAGCAGCTTTGCAGGGAACGGGAATGAGCAGTTCTTC; CDR3 protein: CASSFAGNGNEQFF
V gene: TRBV2; D gene: -; J gene: TRBJ2-5; clone size: -; CDR3 DNA: TGTGCCAGCACGCTAGCCCAAGGGACCCAGTACTTC; CDR3 protein: CASTLAQGTQYF
V gene: TRBV6-1; D gene: -; J gene: TRBJ1-6; clone size: -; CDR3 DNA: TGTGCCAGCAGTGATACAGCGGAAAATTCACCCCTCCACTTT; CDR3 protein: CASSDTAENSPLHF
V gene: TRBV27; D gene: TRBD2; J gene: TRBJ2-3; clone size: -; CDR3 DNA: TGTGCCAGCAGTCCACTAGCGGGGATCACAGATACGCAGTATTTT; CDR3 protein: CASSPLAGITDTQYF
V gene: TRBV4-1; D gene: TRBD2; J gene: TRBJ2-2; clone size: -; CDR3 DNA: TGCGCCAGCAGCCAAGATGCTAGCGGGGGGATGAACACCGGGGAGCTGTTTTTT; CDR3 protein: CASSQDASGGMNTGELFF
V gene: TRBV5-5; D gene: -; J gene: TRBJ2-3; clone size: -; CDR3 DNA: TGTGCCAGCAGCTTAGGGCGGGGTATAGGCGCAGATACGCAGTATTTT; CDR3 protein: CASSLGRGIGADTQYF
V gene: TRBV12-5; D gene: TRBD2; J gene: TRBJ2-1; clone size: -; CDR3 DNA: TGTGCTAGTGGTTTGGTCCTCCGGACTAGCGGGGTGAGCTACAATGAGCAGTTCTTC; CDR3 protein: CASGLVLRTSGVSYNEQFF
V gene: TRBV3-1/TRBV3-2; D gene: -; J gene: TRBJ2-2; clone size: once; CDR3 DNA: TGTGCCAGCAGCCATGGTAGGGGAAACACCGGGGAGCTGTTTTTT; CDR3 protein: CASSHGRGNTGELFF
V gene: TRBV5-1; D gene: -; J gene: TRBJ2-7; clone size: -; CDR3 DNA: TGCGCCAGCAGCGCGGGCCAGGGGCCGCCTGGCTACGAGCAGTACTTC; CDR3 protein: CASSAGQGPPGYEQYF
V gene: TRBV3-1/TRBV3-2; D gene: -; J gene: TRBJ2-1; clone size: -; CDR3 DNA: TGTGCCAGCAGCCACTCCAGCTCCTACAATGAGCAGTTCTTC; CDR3 protein: CASSHSSSYNEQFF
V gene: TRBV3-1/TRBV3-2; D gene: TRBD2; J gene: TRBJ2-5; clone size: few; CDR3 DNA: TGTGCCAGCAGCCAAGATGTGGGACTACAAGAGACCCAGTACTTC; CDR3 protein: CASSQDVGLQETQYF